A single sample is the source of the 14 T cell receptor beta chains below, sequenced in a study of blood T cell repertoires in COVID-19. TCRdb's copy holds only in-frame clones and misses some; the assay was immunoSEQ multiplex PCR. The sample includes about 210,000 clones, 81% of them seen just once. The sequencing sample was made of PBMCs or T cells enriched from blood (not recorded which). All receptors derive from a woman in her 50s with acute COVID-19.

This chain connects TRBV7-2 to TRBJ2-7, with 9 bases that match TRBD2. The length of the CDR3 is 15 residues. J lost 5 bases, V lost 1 base, and 6 bases had no gene match. CDR1 is SGHTA, CDR2 FQGNSA, per germline. The chain's CDR3 is CASSLEAGGRNEQYF. The CDR3 DNA follows: TGTGCCAGCAGCTTAGAGGCGGGAGGGAGGAACGAGCAGTACTTC.

J is TRBJ2-7 and V is TRBV6-2 or TRBV6-3, with TRBD1 identical over 9 bases. The V gene's germline CDR1 is MNHEY and CDR2 SVGEGT. Trimming took 4 bases from V and 3 from J; bases not matched to a gene: 7. The CDR3 is made up of 15 amino acids. The CDR3 reads CASSSKSTGGYEQYF. DNA of the CDR3: TGTGCCAGCAGTTCCAAATCGACAGGGGGCTACGAGCAGTACTTC.

The chain combines TRBV28 with TRBJ1-4; the match to TRBD1 covers 7 bases. This CDR3 is 15 amino acids long. The ends lost 7 bases at V and 7 bases at J; junction bases unmatched: 12. The V gene's germline CDR1 is MDHEN and CDR2 SYDVKM. CDR3 sequence (DNA): TGTGCCAGCACTTCAGGGGGGACAGACGGTGAAAAACTGTTTTTT. Translated, it gives CASTSGGTDGEKLFF.

The chain uses TRBV12-5 and TRBJ1-2; TRBD1 matches at 10 bases. This CDR3 comprises 17 residues. From germline, CDR1 is LGHNT and CDR2 FRNRAP. The V segment lost 5 bases and the J segment 5 bases; nucleotides outside the gene matches: 14. CDR3 protein: CASGPPVDRGRLYGYTF. As DNA, the CDR3 is TGTGCTAGTGGTCCCCCGGTAGACAGGGGGCGCCTGTATGGCTACACCTTC. The full variable domain, with the rest looked up from reference TRBV12-5 and TRBJ1-2, is DARVTQTPRHKVTEMGQEVTMRCQPILGHNTVFWYRQTMMQGLELLAYFRNRAPLDDSGMPKDRFSAEMPDATLATLKIQPSEPRDSAVYFCASGPPVDRGRLYGYTFGSGTRLTVV.

This chain links TRBV7-8 with TRBJ2-2, with TRBD1 matching 10 bases. Trimming took 6 bases from V and 7 from J; bases not matched to a gene: 11. This CDR3 region has 16 residues. CDR1 is SGHVS and CDR2 is FQNEAQ in the germline V gene. CDR3 sequence (DNA): TGTGCCAGCAGTTATCCGGGACAGGGGAGTGTCGGGGAGCTGTTTTTT. Protein sequence: CASSYPGQGSVGELFF.

The rearrangement joins TRBV7-6 to TRBJ2-1; D remains ambiguous. The CDR3 length is 13 residues. Germline V gives CDR1 SGHVS, CDR2 FNYEAQ. Trimming took 1 base from V and 5 from J, leaving 6 bases between them. CDR3 bases: TGTGCCAGCAGCTTAGACTTTGACAATGAGCAGTTCTTC. This sequence encodes CASSLDFDNEQFF.

There are a few counts of this clone. The chain uses TRBV5-1 and TRBJ1-3; TRBD1 agrees at 7 bases. After removal of 4 bases from V and 0 bases from J, the junction contained 7 bases not matched to a gene. Germline V gene lookup returns CDR1 SGHRS and CDR2 YFSETQ. The CDR3 is 16 amino acids. The CDR3 DNA reads as TGCGCCAGCAGCCAGAGACAGGGAGCCTCTGGAAACACCATATATTTT. This gives the protein CASSQRQGASGNTIYF.

The V call is TRBV18, the J call TRBJ1-2; the match to TRBD1 covers 7 bases. The CDR3 is made up of 13 amino acids. Germline loops: CDR1 KGHSH, CDR2 LQKENI. The V gene end was trimmed by 3 bases and the J gene end by 6 bases; junction bases not matched to a gene: 4. CDR3 nucleotide sequence: TGTGCCAGCTCACCCGATCAGGGGGATGGCTACACCTTC. Amino acids: CASSPDQGDGYTF.

The chain couples TRBV5-1 to TRBJ1-2, with D tentatively TRBD1 (5 bases). Trimming took 4 bases from V and 0 from J, leaving 16 bases between them. The CDR3 length is 16 residues. CDR1 and CDR2 from the germline V gene are SGHRS and YFSETQ. The CDR3: CASSLTGEVANYGYTF. CDR3 bases: TGCGCCAGCAGCCTGACGGGGGAGGTGGCTAACTATGGCTACACCTTC.

The rearrangement links TRBV5-1 to TRBJ1-1; TRBD1 agrees at 7 bases. The trim removed 4 bases at V and 6 bases at J, leaving 9 bases unmatched. The CDR3 has 14 residues. Germline loops: CDR1 SGHRS, CDR2 YFSETQ. The CDR3 DNA reads as TGCGCCAGCAGCGCCGGACAGGCAGACGCTGAAGCTTTCTTT. Protein: CASSAGQADAEAFF.

The chain is built from TRBV7-3 and TRBJ2-3; D gene unclear. Trimming removed 4 bases from V and 3 bases from J, with 11 bases in between. The CDR3 contains 14 residues. Germline CDR1 and CDR2: SGHTA and FQGTGA. The CDR3 protein is CASSSYAITDTQYF. In DNA, the CDR3 is TGTGCCAGCAGCTCCTACGCGATAACAGATACGCAGTATTTT.

In regard to this clone: This sample also contains other DNA sequences that code for the same CDR3. V usage is TRBV7-9 and J usage is TRBJ1-1; D is undetermined. Trimming removed 2 bases at V and 5 bases at J, with 6 bases between. In germline, CDR1 is SEHNR, CDR2 FQNEAQ (reference sequence). This CDR3 is built from 12 residues. In nucleotides, the CDR3 is TGTGCCAGCAGCTTACGAGGTACTGAAGCTTTCTTT. This translates into CASSLRGTEAFF.

The J gene is TRBJ1-5, the V gene TRBV12-3 or TRBV12-4, with D perhaps TRBD1 (5 bases). The ends were cut back, 2 bases at V and 11 bases at J, with 10 bases in the middle. This CDR3 has 12 amino acids. CDR3 DNA sequence: TGTGCCAGCAGTTTACAAGGGGTGACCCAGCATTTT. This sequence encodes CASSLQGVTQHF.

This chain connects TRBV27 to TRBJ2-3; maybe TRBD2 (6 bases). V was trimmed by 6 bases and J by 4 bases, leaving 14 bases between them. The CDR3 spans 14 residues. Germline CDR1 MNHEY, CDR2 SMNVEV (reference sequence). As DNA, the CDR3 is TGTGCCAGCAGCCTCACCATAGCGGCAGATACGCAGTATTTT. Amino acid sequence: CASSLTIAADTQYF.